This entry is about one T cell receptor beta chain. Its antigen is still unknown. These data belong to a study of siplizumab effects on memory and regulatory T cells. Findings and limits, study-wide: Among alloreactive clones, only a minor fraction mapped to unstimulated subsets. In siplizumab cultures, the suppressive function of proliferating Tregs remained unconfirmed. Naive T cells apparently outstripped memory cells in diversity and seemed major alloresponse contributors.

Generated by immunoSEQ multiplex PCR, the TCRdb table keeps only in-frame clones and is missing some. This table has over 35,000 clones, more than 70% appearing once. Germline V gene sequence: CDR1 MNHEY, CDR2 SMNVEV (reference sequence). CDR3 length: 15 amino acids. V shed 4 bases, J shed 5 bases, and the junction held 8 bases outside the gene matches. This clonotype was obtained from a human donor in good health. Sequences were obtained from naive CD4+ T cells sorted from blood. The V gene is TRBV27, the J gene TRBJ1-2, with 9 bases aligning to TRBD1. In DNA, the CDR3 is TGTGCCAGCAGTTCTCCGGGACAGGGTCCTTATGGCTACACCTTC. Its protein is CASSSPGQGPYGYTF.